Included here is one T cell receptor beta chain sequence, with context. Its specificity is not known. This sample is drawn from a study of T cell responses to AZD1222 COVID-19 vaccine. Study-level findings and limits: A mostly white British donor set with more females was recruited, and clonal diversity was possibly underestimated.

Germline V lookup: CDR1 SEHNR, CDR2 FQNEAQ (reference sequence). CDR3 size: 15 residues. The germline V and J ends were trimmed by 5 bases and 4 bases, with 15 bases remaining between them. Clones were read by immunoSEQ multiplex PCR, and TCRdb kept only the in-frame ones, dropping some. The sample shows 150,000 to 200,000 clones, about 92% of them seen only once. This chain joins TRBV7-9 and TRBJ2-1; a possible D gene is TRBD2 (6 bases). Sequencing used peripheral blood, obtained on day 0 of AZD1222 vaccination. The clonotype comes from an adult in good health. CDR3 amino acids: CASSQGRTNYNEQFF. CDR3 coding DNA: TGTGCCAGCAGCCAGGGACGGACTAATTACAATGAGCAGTTCTTC.